This T cell receptor (beta chain) was captured by sequencing in a study of radiotherapy plus CTLA-4 blockade in lung cancer. Deletions cut 8 bases from V and 6 bases from J, with 11 bases between. The V gene's germline CDR1 is SQVTM and CDR2 ANQGSEA. CDR3 length: 11 residues. A word on this clone: As yet, its antigen is unknown.

The method was immunoSEQ multiplex PCR; TCRdb's version includes in-frame clones alone and lacks a portion of them. The sample yields around 110,000 clones, just under 90% seen once. Findings of the study overall: The best predictor of response was reported to be early blood T cell clone dynamics, with interferon-beta. The study found tumor-derived TCR clones expanded in blood after radiotherapy plus ipilimumab.

The receptor was derived from a human donor with non-small cell lung cancer that progressed on radiotherapy plus ipilimumab. This sample comprised peripheral blood, obtained from a patient treated with radiotherapy plus ipilimumab. The chain employs TRBV29-1 and TRBJ2-1; D is possibly TRBD2 (5 bases). CDR3 sequence (DNA): TGCAGCCTGAGGGCCTTCAATGAGCAGTTCTTC. It specifies CSLRAFNEQFF.